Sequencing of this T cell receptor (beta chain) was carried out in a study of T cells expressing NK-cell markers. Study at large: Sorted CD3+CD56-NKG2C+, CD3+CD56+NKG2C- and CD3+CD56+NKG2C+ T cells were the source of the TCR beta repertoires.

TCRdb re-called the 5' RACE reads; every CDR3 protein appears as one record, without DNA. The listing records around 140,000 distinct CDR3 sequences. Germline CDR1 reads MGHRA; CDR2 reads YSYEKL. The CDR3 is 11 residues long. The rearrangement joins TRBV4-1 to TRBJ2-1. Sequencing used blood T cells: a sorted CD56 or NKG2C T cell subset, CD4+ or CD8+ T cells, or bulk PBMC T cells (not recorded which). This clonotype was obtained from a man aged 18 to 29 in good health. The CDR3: CASSQDREQFF.